The 28 T cell receptor beta chains presented below share a single source sample, sequenced in a study of T cells after yellow fever vaccination (dated by TCRdb to the late 2010s). The method behind the library was 5' RACE. Instrument used: Illumina NovaSeq 6000. TCRdb ran its own pipeline on the public reads, namely fastp trimming at Q25 and MiXCR clone calling, and kept in-frame beta chains. Entries are consolidated by CDR3 protein sequence, retaining the most common genes and DNA. The sample data list roughly 340,000 distinct CDR3 sequences, and 3% to 4.5% of these were observed just once. The ten largest make up about 24% of the sample. This sample's treatment or condition label indicates: live attenuated yellow fever vaccine strain. Here the sequenced sample was PBMCs, taken 5 days after the yellow fever booster vaccination. These receptors originate from a man between 18 and 29 years old who received the YFV17D yellow fever vaccine.

CDR3 bases: TGTGCCAGCAGGAAGTCGGGCGGAGTGGATGAGCAGTTCTTC. It yields the protein CASRKSGGVDEQFF. The V and J genes are TRBV11-2 and TRBJ2-1; D ambiguous. The germline CDR1 and CDR2 sequences are SGHAT and FQNNGV. This CDR3 has 14 residues. Trimming left V 6 bases short and J 8 bases short, with 17 bases between.

This clonotype was detected many times. This chain joins TRBV28 and TRBJ2-5; D remains unclear. This CDR3 is 12 amino acids long. The V gene's germline CDR1 is MDHEN and CDR2 SYDVKM. Between the trimmed V and J ends, which lost 3 bases and 5 bases, there was a span of 7 bases. The CDR3 region has the DNA TGTGCCAGCAGTTTTGCGTCGGAGACCCAGTACTTC. Amino acids: CASSFASETQYF.

This clonotype has a count of ten or more. This sequence joins TRBV2 and TRBJ2-1, with D possibly being TRBD1 (5 bases). V gave up 2 bases and J gave up 4 bases, with 12 bases separating them. Germline lookup yields CDR1 SNHLY and CDR2 FYNNEI. The CDR3 runs 15 residues. CDR3: CASSESQGSYNEQFF. DNA for the CDR3: TGTGCCAGCAGTGAATCCCAGGGCTCTTACAATGAGCAGTTCTTC.

This clonotype has at least ten counts. This chain uses TRBV11-1 with TRBJ2-2; perhaps TRBD1 as D (6 bases). V lost 5 bases to trimming and J lost 6 bases, with 13 bases between them. Germline CDR1 reads SGHAT; CDR2 reads FQDESV (reference sequence). The length of the CDR3 is 14 residues. The CDR3 region is CASSMRQAPGELFF. CDR3 DNA: TGTGCCAGCAGCATGAGACAGGCTCCCGGGGAGCTGTTTTTT.

This clonotype was counted between two and nine times. V gene TRBV12-1 combines with J gene TRBJ2-7; TRBD1 is the table's D call and was not checked against the DNA. TRBV12-1 is a pseudogene locus. CDR3 length: 15 amino acids. CDR3 sequence reads: CASSAGQGASYEQYF. As DNA, the CDR3 is TGTGCCAGCAGCGCCGGACAGGGGGCGTCCTACGAGCAGTACTTC.

This clonotype was picked up a small number of times. The chain has TRBV5-1 and TRBJ2-3, with D perhaps TRBD1 or TRBD2 (6 bases each). This CDR3 has 13 amino acids. The V gene lost 7 bases and the J gene lost 5 bases, with 14 bases spanning the gap. Looked up from germline, CDR1 is SGHRS and CDR2 is YFSETQ. CDR3 loop: CASYDRRGDTQYF. CDR3 in DNA: TGCGCCAGCTACGACAGGCGGGGAGATACGCAGTATTTT.

This clonotype was seen at least ten times. The CDR3 protein is CSAYPAGGDQETQYF. As DNA, the CDR3 is TGCAGTGCATACCCAGCGGGGGGGGACCAAGAGACCCAGTACTTC. The J gene is TRBJ2-5, the V gene TRBV20-1; 10 bases align to TRBD2. Trimming cost V 6 bases and J 0 bases; bases outside gene matches: 7. The CDR3 consists of 15 residues. The germline V gene encodes CDR1 DFQATT and CDR2 SNEGSKA (reference sequence).

This clonotype was detected ten times or more. This chain uses TRBV29-1 with TRBJ2-1, with unresolved D. The ends were cut back, 0 bases at V and 8 bases at J, with 11 bases in the middle. The CDR3 contains 13 residues. The germline V gene has CDR1 SQVTM and CDR2 ANQGSEA. CDR3 nucleotides: TGCAGCGTTGAAGATCGATACATCCATGAGCAGTTCTTC. Its protein is CSVEDRYIHEQFF.

This clonotype has more than one count but fewer than ten. This rearrangement joins TRBV5-1 to TRBJ1-2; D unresolved. This CDR3 is 14 amino acids long. Germline assignment: CDR1 SGHRS and CDR2 YFSETQ. V lost 0 bases to trimming and J lost 2 bases, with 8 bases between them. The CDR3 region has the DNA TGCGCCAGCAGCTTGGGCGGCGGCAACTATGGCTACACCTTC. Amino acids: CASSLGGGNYGYTF.

This clonotype has a handful of counts. The rearrangement joins TRBV5-1 to TRBJ2-5; 7 positions agree with TRBD1. This CDR3 contains 15 residues. V gave up 4 bases and J gave up 4 bases; unmatched junction bases: 10. Germline values: CDR1 SGHRS, CDR2 YFSETQ. The CDR3 DNA is TGCGCCAGCAGCAGCAGGGGGTCTCTGGTAGAGACCCAGTACTTC. Its translation is CASSSRGSLVETQYF.

This clonotype was counted ten times or more. The V call is TRBV7-2, the J call TRBJ2-5, with 8 positions matching TRBD2. After removal of 3 bases from V and 1 base from J, the junction contained 4 bases not matched to a gene. The germline V gene has CDR1 SGHTA and CDR2 FQGNSA. The CDR3 contains 15 residues. CDR3 DNA sequence: TGTGCCAGCAGCTTCGTGGCGGGGGGCCAAGAGACCCAGTACTTC. Its protein product is CASSFVAGGQETQYF.

This clonotype occurred many times. The rearrangement uses TRBV9 and TRBJ2-5; 10 bases match TRBD1. Germline V gene data show CDR1 as SGDLS and CDR2 as YYNGEE. Trimming cost V 0 bases and J 3 bases; bases outside gene matches: 2. There are 15 residues in the CDR3. The CDR3 DNA follows: TGTGCCAGCAGCGTAGAGGGGACAGGGGAAGAGACCCAGTACTTC. Translated: CASSVEGTGEETQYF.

The chain joins TRBV9 to TRBJ1-2; TRBD1 matches 7 bases. The CDR3 is 15 amino acids. Germline CDR1 and CDR2: SGDLS and YYNGEE. The ends lost 4 bases at V and 8 bases at J; junction bases unmatched: 14. CDR3 loop: CASSFSSTGDGGYTF. DNA of the CDR3: TGTGCCAGCAGCTTTAGCTCCACAGGGGATGGCGGCTACACCTTC.

This clonotype was observed a few times. The chain joins TRBV30 to TRBJ1-2; 10 nucleotides line up with TRBD1. The CDR3 is made up of 15 amino acids. With V trimmed by 2 bases and J by 4 bases, 7 bases remained unmatched. Germline CDR1 GTSNPN, CDR2 SVGIG (reference sequence). The CDR3 is CAWSMPGQGSYGYTF. The CDR3 nucleotides read TGTGCCTGGAGTATGCCGGGACAGGGGAGCTATGGCTACACCTTC.

This clonotype showed up many times. The rearrangement uses TRBV7-2 and TRBJ2-3; no clear D. V was pared by 4 bases and J by 0 bases, with 14 bases between. The germline V gene encodes CDR1 SGHTA and CDR2 FQGNSA. The CDR3 is 16 amino acids. This CDR3 reads CASSSGLWASTDTQYF. CDR3 DNA: TGTGCCAGCAGCTCCGGGCTGTGGGCTAGCACAGATACGCAGTATTTT.

The chain recombines TRBV12-3 or TRBV12-4 with TRBJ1-6; TRBD1 is a possible D gene (5 bases). Trimming left V 2 bases short and J 10 bases short, with 12 bases between. The CDR3 covers 14 residues. The CDR3 spells CASSLWQGGSPLHF. In DNA form, the CDR3 reads TGTGCCAGCAGTTTATGGCAGGGAGGATCACCCCTCCACTTT.

This clonotype was seen repeatedly, ten times or more. This rearrangement joins TRBV5-5 to TRBJ2-2, with TRBD2 as a possible D gene (5 bases). The V end lost 0 bases, the J end lost 0 bases, and 9 bases lay between the germline ends. Germline V gives CDR1 SGHKS, CDR2 YYEKEE (reference sequence). This CDR3 spans 16 amino acids. Here the CDR3 reads CASSLGRTSNTGELFF. The CDR3 nucleotides are TGTGCCAGCAGCTTGGGAAGGACTTCGAACACCGGGGAGCTGTTTTTT.

This clonotype was detected a few times. CDR3 in DNA: TGTGCCACCAGCAGTCACAGCAATCAGCCCCAGCATTTT. Residues: CATSSHSNQPQHF. V and J are TRBV15 and TRBJ1-5; no definite D call. This CDR3 region has 13 residues. CDR1 LNHNV and CDR2 YYDKDF come from the germline V gene (reference sequence). Trimming removed 3 bases at V and 1 base at J, with 4 bases between.

This clonotype was recorded a few times. This chain connects TRBV20-1 to TRBJ1-1; D gene unclear. Germline CDR1 DFQATT, CDR2 SNEGSKA (reference sequence). V was shortened by 1 base and J by 5 bases, with 8 bases between the two germline ends. The CDR3 is made up of 12 amino acids. The CDR3 protein is CSARGVGTEAFF. The CDR3 coding sequence is TGCAGTGCTAGAGGGGTGGGGACTGAAGCTTTCTTT.

The CDR3 is CSARGPTGTGEKLFF. CDR3 DNA sequence: TGCAGTGCTAGAGGCCCGACAGGGACGGGGGAAAAACTGTTTTTT. The chain employs TRBV20-1 and TRBJ1-4; 7 bases match TRBD1. The CDR3 has 15 residues. Losses at the gene ends were 1 base for V and 8 bases for J; bases not matched to a gene: 10. The V gene's germline CDR1 is DFQATT and CDR2 SNEGSKA (reference sequence).

This clonotype came up a few times. Germline and junction disagree at one end, which may indicate a read error. This rearrangement joins TRBV7-7 to TRBJ2-1; 7 bases map to TRBD2. Germline-derived CDR1 and CDR2 are SSHAT and FNYEAQ (reference sequence). The CDR3 runs to 16 residues. The CDR3 loop is CASSARVLGGENEQFF. In nucleotides, the CDR3 is TGTGCTAGCAGCGCTAGGGTTCTGGGAGGGGAGAATGAGCAGTTCTTC.

The chain has TRBV7-2 and TRBJ2-2; TRBD2 matches 8 bases. Losses at the gene ends were 5 bases for V and 6 bases for J; bases not matched to a gene: 11. This CDR3 spans 16 amino acids. Germline V gene sequence: CDR1 SGHTA, CDR2 FQGNSA. CDR3 nucleotide sequence: TGTGCCAGCAGCCCTCCGGGAGCGGGGGACCCCGGGGAGCTGTTTTTT. Protein: CASSPPGAGDPGELFF.

The genes are TRBV5-1 and TRBJ1-2; D is perhaps TRBD1 (5 bases). The germline V gene encodes CDR1 SGHRS and CDR2 YFSETQ. This CDR3 contains 15 residues. V was shortened by 1 base and J by 6 bases, with 16 bases between the two germline ends. The CDR3 DNA reads as TGCGCCAGCAGCTTGAAGTCTGGCAGGGAGGATGGCTACACCTTC. As protein: CASSLKSGREDGYTF.

This clonotype has ten or more counts. The V gene is TRBV5-1, the J gene TRBJ2-1; 10 bases fit TRBD2. CDR1 is SGHRS, CDR2 YFSETQ, per germline. V lost 0 bases, J lost 8 bases, and 11 bases stayed unmatched. The length of the CDR3 is 17 residues. CDR3 region: CASSLGSGAGGLHEQFF. DNA of the CDR3: TGCGCCAGCAGCTTGGGTTCAGGAGCGGGGGGGCTGCATGAGCAGTTCTTC.

This clonotype has ten or more counts. This chain uses TRBV20-1 with TRBJ1-4; 8 bases fit TRBD1. Per the germline V gene, CDR1 is DFQATT and CDR2 is SNEGSKA (reference sequence). After removal of 2 bases from V and 8 bases from J, the junction contained 7 bases not matched to a gene. The CDR3 covers 14 residues. The CDR3 coding sequence is TGCAGTGCTAGACCGGACAGGGTCAGCGAAAAACTGTTTTTT. This codes for CSARPDRVSEKLFF.

The chain employs TRBV7-2 and TRBJ2-7, with 9 bases matching TRBD1. The CDR3 is 14 residues long. V was clipped by 4 bases and J by 6 bases; unmatched bases: 7. CDR1 is SGHTA and CDR2 is FQGNSA in the germline V gene. The CDR3 sequence is CASSSGTGMPEQYF. DNA of the CDR3: TGTGCCAGCAGCTCCGGGACAGGGATGCCCGAGCAGTACTTC.

The chain joins TRBV5-1 to TRBJ2-3; the D call may be TRBD1 or TRBD2 (6 bases each). This CDR3 spans 15 amino acids. Trimming stripped 4 bases from V and 6 bases from J, with 18 bases between. CDR1 and CDR2 from the germline V gene are SGHRS and YFSETQ. As DNA, the CDR3 is TGCGCCAGCAGCGCGTCAGGGGCCGCGGGGGATACGCAGTATTTT. As protein: CASSASGAAGDTQYF.

This sequence joins TRBV6-2 or TRBV6-3 and TRBJ2-7; D gene unclear. The CDR3 length is 13 residues. The V end was cut by 6 bases, the J end by 0 bases, with 9 bases between. Germline values: CDR1 MNHEY, CDR2 SVGEGT. The CDR3 nucleotides are TGTGCCAGCAGAAGGATACCCTCCTACGAGCAGTACTTC. It is translated as CASRRIPSYEQYF.